The 9 T cell receptor beta chains below come from one sample, sequenced in a study of radiotherapy plus CTLA-4 blockade in lung cancer. Measured with immunoSEQ multiplex PCR; TCRdb has only the in-frame clones, and not every one. The table shows around 80,000 clones, with around 83% occurring only once. This sample comprised peripheral blood, obtained from a patient treated with radiotherapy plus ipilimumab. The origin of the receptors is a human donor with non-small cell lung cancer who had stable disease on radiotherapy plus ipilimumab.

The genes are TRBV7-8 and TRBJ1-6; 7 nucleotides agree with TRBD1. The germline V gene encodes CDR1 SGHVS and CDR2 FQNEAQ. This CDR3 is 18 amino acids long. With 5 bases clipped from V and 7 bases from J, the junction kept 17 bases outside the gene matches. This CDR3 reads CASSTPKETGSRNSPLHF. DNA for the CDR3: TGTGCCAGCAGCACCCCAAAAGAGACAGGGAGCCGAAATTCACCCCTCCACTTT.

V and J are TRBV19 and TRBJ1-2, with D possibly TRBD1 on 5 matching bases. Trimming pared 5 bases from V and 8 bases from J, leaving 15 bases between. Germline values: CDR1 LNHDA, CDR2 SQIVND (reference sequence). This CDR3 region has 13 residues. This chain's CDR3 is CASSPGTALGYTF. The CDR3, as DNA: TGTGCCAGTAGTCCCGGGACCGCTCTAGGCTACACCTTC. Filled out from reference TRBV19 and TRBJ1-2, the complete variable domain reads DGGITQSPKYLFRKEGQNVTLSCEQNLNHDAMYWYRQDPGQGLRLIYYSQIVNDFQKGDIAEGYSVSREKKESFPLTVTSAQKNPTAFYLCASSPGTALGYTFGSGTRLTVV.

The chain uses TRBV28 and TRBJ1-1; 7 bases match TRBD1. CDR3 size: 16 residues. Trimming cost V 3 bases and J 4 bases; bases outside gene matches: 11. Germline values: CDR1 MDHEN, CDR2 SYDVKM. Written as DNA, the CDR3 is TGTGCCAGCAGTTTTAATAGGAGGGGGCGCATCACTGAAGCTTTCTTT. This gives the protein CASSFNRRGRITEAFF. Combining the CDR3 with reference TRBV28 and TRBJ1-1 gives the whole variable domain DVKVTQSSRYLVKRTGEKVFLECVQDMDHENMFWYRQDPGLGLRLIYFSYDVKMKEKGDIPEGYSVSREKKERFSLILESASTNQTSMYLCASSFNRRGRITEAFFGQGTRLTVV.

The chain uses TRBV5-6 and TRBJ1-5, with D tentatively TRBD1 (6 bases). Germline CDR1 SGHDT, CDR2 YYEEEE. Trimming cost V 2 bases and J 4 bases, with 10 bases left between them. This CDR3 has 14 amino acids. CDR3: CASSLQGANQPQHF. The CDR3, as DNA: TGTGCCAGCAGCTTACAGGGAGCAAATCAGCCCCAGCATTTT.

In its sample, this clone was seen once. The junction shows a germline mismatch at one end, possibly a read error. The chain joins TRBV4-2 to TRBJ2-6; unclear D gene. The CDR3 runs to 14 residues. Per the germline V gene, CDR1 is LGHNA and CDR2 is YNFKEQ. The CDR3 region is CASRHAERRNVLTF. The CDR3 nucleotides are TGTGCCAGCCGCCACGCGGAGAGGCGAAACGTCCTGACTTTC.

This chain joins TRBV19 and TRBJ1-5; D remains ambiguous. This CDR3 is 16 amino acids long. Germline V gives CDR1 LNHDA, CDR2 SQIVND (reference sequence). V was shortened by 6 bases and J by 2 bases, with 17 bases between the two germline ends. CDR3 region: CASSLLRAGRNQPQHF. DNA for the CDR3: TGTGCCAGTAGCCTATTGAGGGCAGGTCGCAATCAGCCCCAGCATTTT. Using reference TRBV19 and TRBJ1-5 for the parts outside the CDR3, the full variable domain is DGGITQSPKYLFRKEGQNVTLSCEQNLNHDAMYWYRQDPGQGLRLIYYSQIVNDFQKGDIAEGYSVSREKKESFPLTVTSAQKNPTAFYLCASSLLRAGRNQPQHFGDGTRLSIL.

The V gene is TRBV2, the J gene TRBJ2-7; D perhaps matches TRBD2 (6 bases). V lost 7 bases and J lost 1, with 20 bases in between. Per the germline V gene, CDR1 is SNHLY and CDR2 is FYNNEI. This CDR3 is built from 16 residues. Here the CDR3 DNA reads TGTGCCAGCACCCTTTTGATGGGGGGATTATCCTACGAGCAGTACTTC. This codes for CASTLLMGGLSYEQYF.

This rearrangement joins TRBV5-5 to TRBJ2-5, with a tentative D call TRBD2 (6 bases). The V gene's germline CDR1 is SGHKS and CDR2 YYEKEE (reference sequence). The CDR3 covers 14 residues. V lost 7 bases, J lost 4 bases, and 17 bases lay in between. The CDR3 DNA is TGTGCCAGCGCGACATTTTCCGGGGGAGAGACCCAGTACTTC. Translation: CASATFSGGETQYF.

The V and J genes are TRBV11-2 and TRBJ2-7, with 10 bases that match TRBD2. The germline V gene encodes CDR1 SGHAT and CDR2 FQNNGV. The V segment lost 5 bases and the J segment 2 bases; nucleotides outside the gene matches: 6. The CDR3 spans 15 residues. CDR3 coding DNA: TGTGCCAGCAGCCCTTTAGCGGGAGGTACCTACGAGCAGTACTTC. This encodes CASSPLAGGTYEQYF.